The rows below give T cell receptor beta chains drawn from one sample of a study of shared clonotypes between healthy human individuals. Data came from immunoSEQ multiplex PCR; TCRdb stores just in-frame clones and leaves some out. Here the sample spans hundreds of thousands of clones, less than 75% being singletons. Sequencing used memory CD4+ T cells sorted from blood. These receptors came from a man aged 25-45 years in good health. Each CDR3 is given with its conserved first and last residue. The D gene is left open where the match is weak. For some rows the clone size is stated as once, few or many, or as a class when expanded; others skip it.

TGTGCCAGCAGTGAATTAGGGCGGGACAGGGAAGAGACCCAGTACTTC	CASSELGRDREETQYF	.	TRBD1	TRBV25-1	TRBJ2-5
TGTGCCAGCAGCTTTGGACAGGGAGTCACCGGGGAGCTGTTTTTT	CASSFGQGVTGELFF	.	TRBD1	TRBV9	TRBJ2-2
TGTGCCAGCAGTTTGGGGACAGGGGGAATATCAGCCAAAAACATTCAGTACTTC	CASSLGTGGISAKNIQYF	many	TRBD1	TRBV28	TRBJ2-4
TGTGCCAGCAGCCTTCGGGTAGCAGTACCCACAGATACGCAGTATTTT	CASSLRVAVPTDTQYF	.	.	TRBV7-2	TRBJ2-3
TGTGCCAGCAGCCCCCATCCCCCCGGACTAGCGGGAGGTGTAGAGACCCAGTACTTC	CASSPHPPGLAGGVETQYF	.	TRBD2	TRBV7-3	TRBJ2-5
TGTGCCAGCAGTGTGATCACAGATACGCAGTATTTT	CASSVITDTQYF	.	.	TRBV2	TRBJ2-3
TGTGCCAGCAGTTCAATCTTGCTTCGGTCCCAGCATTTT	CASSSILLRSQHF	.	.	TRBV28	TRBJ1-5
TGTGCCAGTACCCTAAGCGGGGGCGAGACCTATGGCTACACCTTC	CASTLSGGETYGYTF	.	.	TRBV19	TRBJ1-2
TGTGCCAGCAGCGCAAAAGGGACTAGCGGGATGTACACCGGGGAGCTGTTTTTT	CASSAKGTSGMYTGELFF	.	TRBD2	TRBV11-2	TRBJ2-2
TGCGCCAGCAGCCCGGACAGGGCTTCGCAAGAGACCCAGTACTTC	CASSPDRASQETQYF	.	TRBD1	TRBV5-1	TRBJ2-5
TGTGCCAGCAGCTTATCCTACGAGCAGTACTTC	CASSLSYEQYF	.	.	TRBV7-2	TRBJ2-7
TGTGCCAGCAGCTTGTCATCTTCCATCGCCGGGGAGCTGTTTTTT	CASSLSSSIAGELFF	.	.	TRBV5-4	TRBJ2-2
TGCAGCGTTGACCGGAGGACTAGCGTTCGGAATGAGCAGTTCTTC	CSVDRRTSVRNEQFF	.	TRBD2	TRBV29-1	TRBJ2-1
TGTGCCAGCAGTGTCGCTGCCCCCACGACTAGCAGGAATGAGCAGTTCTTC	CASSVAAPTTSRNEQFF	few	TRBD2	TRBV25-1	TRBJ2-1
TGTGCCAGCAGGGCGGGCAGTACCTTGTACGAGCAGTACTTC	CASRAGSTLYEQYF	.	.	TRBV2	TRBJ2-7
TGCAGTGCATACACAGATACGCAGTATTTT	CSAYTDTQYF	.	.	TRBV20-1	TRBJ2-3
TGTGCCAGCAGCCCCCCCTCATTCTGGAAGGACAATGAGCAGTTCTTC	CASSPPSFWKDNEQFF	.	.	TRBV7-3	TRBJ2-1
TGTGCCAGCAGCCCAGGGGCGAGCCGAGAGACCCAGTACTTC	CASSPGASRETQYF	.	.	TRBV7-8	TRBJ2-5
TGTGCCAGCAGTGCACAGAACTACGAGCAGTACTTC	CASSAQNYEQYF	.	.	TRBV2	TRBJ2-7
TGCGCCAGCAGCCTTACCGGGACAGGGGCCTACAATGAGCAGTTCTTC	CASSLTGTGAYNEQFF	.	TRBD1	TRBV5-1	TRBJ2-1
TGTGCCAGTAGTATCTTTGGGCTGAGTGGGTCCGGGGAGCTGTTTTTT	CASSIFGLSGSGELFF	.	.	TRBV19	TRBJ2-2
TGTGCCAGCAGTTTACCCTCCACTGAAGCTTTCTTT	CASSLPSTEAFF	.	.	TRBV28	TRBJ1-1
TGTGCCACCAGAGCCGGGAGTCGTCAAGAGACCCAGTACTTC	CATRAGSRQETQYF	once	.	TRBV15	TRBJ2-5
TGTGCCAGCAGTTGGGTGGGAGTATTACGAGAGACCCAGTACTTC	CASSWVGVLRETQYF	.	.	TRBV28	TRBJ2-5
TGTGCCAGCAGCTCCGTAGCTAGATACGCAGATACGCAGTATTTT	CASSSVARYADTQYF	.	.	TRBV7-9	TRBJ2-3
TGTGCCAGCTCACCACCGGGACCCCACAATGAGCAGTTCTTC	CASSPPGPHNEQFF	few	.	TRBV18	TRBJ2-1
TGTGCCAGCAGTTTAGGGCAGGGTAGTCAGCCCCAGCATTTT	CASSLGQGSQPQHF	.	.	TRBV28	TRBJ1-5
TGTGCCTGGAGTGTACAGCGCGGGAGTCTGACAGATACGCAGTATTTT	CAWSVQRGSLTDTQYF	.	TRBD2	TRBV30	TRBJ2-3
TGTGCCAGCAGCCCTCAGACTAGCGGCACAGATACGCAGTATTTT	CASSPQTSGTDTQYF	.	TRBD2	TRBV9	TRBJ2-3
TGTGCCAGCAGTGGGGGACAGGGGGCGTCTGGCTACACCTTC	CASSGGQGASGYTF	.	TRBD1	TRBV28	TRBJ1-2
TGTGCCAGCAGTTTGGACAGATCGAGCAATCAGCCCCAGCATTTT	CASSLDRSSNQPQHF	few	.	TRBV2	TRBJ1-5
TGTGCCAGCAGAGACAGGGTCGGGGAGCTGTTTTTT	CASRDRVGELFF	.	TRBD1	TRBV6-6	TRBJ2-2
TGCGCCAGCAGCGTCGGGACAGTTAGCAAACGAAGCACAGATACGCAGTATTTT	CASSVGTVSKRSTDTQYF	once	TRBD1	TRBV5-1	TRBJ2-3
TGTGCCAGCAGTTCAGGGTTTTTGCAGCCCCAGCATTTT	CASSSGFLQPQHF	.	.	TRBV27	TRBJ1-5
TGTGCCACCAGCAGAGATCGTATAGCGGAGACAGATACGCAGTATTTT	CATSRDRIAETDTQYF	.	.	TRBV15	TRBJ2-3
TGTGCCAGCAGTTTGGTTTTAGGGGGCAGAGAGACCCAGTACTTC	CASSLVLGGRETQYF	few	TRBD1	TRBV28	TRBJ2-5
TGTGCCAGCAGTTTATTGCAGGAACTCCCTCTTCGCGGGCAGTACTTC	CASSLLQELPLRGQYF	.	.	TRBV28	TRBJ2-7
TGTGCCAGCTCAAAGAACCGCGGGAGCTCCTACAATGAGCAGTTCTTC	CASSKNRGSSYNEQFF	many	TRBD2	TRBV18	TRBJ2-1
TGTGCCAGCAGAGACCTATCAACTAATGAAAAACTGTTTTTT	CASRDLSTNEKLFF	.	.	TRBV2	TRBJ1-4
TGTGCCAGCAGGGTCCCAGGGATCGATGGCTACACCTTC	CASRVPGIDGYTF	once	.	TRBV7-9	TRBJ1-2